This TCR beta chain was identified in a study of cytomegalovirus exposure and HLA in healthy donors. The PCR made use of 60 Vbeta and 13 Jbeta primers. Repertoires were generated with immunoSEQ multiplex PCR, while TCRdb's copy carries only in-frame clones and drops some. The profile shows 120,000 or so clones, about 78% of them singletons. Regarding this clone: Antigen unknown.

Looked up from germline, CDR1 is SGHAT and CDR2 is FQNNGV. The CDR3 runs 17 residues. Trimming shortened V by 4 bases and J by 2 bases, and 15 bases separated the two germline ends. Study-level findings and limits: Relative to equally common others, HLA-associated TCR beta chains showed greater clonal expansion in a later analysis. Segments of the TCR beta V type were, in most cases, productive about 87% or about 30% of the time in an earlier analysis.

The V and J genes are TRBV11-2 and TRBJ2-6; a possible D gene is TRBD1 (7 bases). Sample: PBMCs. This clonotype originated in a man aged 30 to 39 in good health and CMV-seronegative. The CDR3 region has the DNA TGTGCCAGCAGCTCGCGGGACAGCCCGCCTGGGGCCAACGTCCTGACTTTC. The encoded protein is CASSSRDSPPGANVLTF.